These 14 T cell receptor beta chains came from one sample sequenced in a study of blood T cells in healthy people across ages. The use of a sample-barcoded 5' primer and a J-beta primer mix characterized a second PCR of 7 to 11 cycles. TCRdb itself ran the 5' RACE reads through MiXCR, one entry per CDR3 protein. The table includes 1.8 million or so distinct CDR3 sequences, about two fifths detected once. Sequences were obtained from blood. The origin of the receptors is a human donor in good health.

The J gene is TRBJ1-3, the V gene TRBV20-1; D is ambiguous. The CDR3 loop spans 17 amino acids. CDR1 and CDR2 (germline): DFQATT, SNEGSKA (reference sequence). V was clipped by 5 bases and J by 4 bases, with 24 bases between them. The CDR3 region has the DNA TGCAGTGCTCAAACCTGGGAAGACTACCTGGGGGGAAACACCATATATTTT. This codes for CSAQTWEDYLGGNTIYF.

This chain links TRBV7-2 with TRBJ1-2; 7 bases are a match to TRBD1. CDR3 length: 14 residues. Germline V gives CDR1 SGHTA, CDR2 FQGNSA. V lost 6 bases, J lost 6 bases, and 10 bases stayed unmatched. The CDR3 DNA sequence: TGTGCCAGCAGTAGCAGACAGGGCTTGGATGGCTACACCTTC. Translating gives CASSSRQGLDGYTF.

Worth noting for this clonotype: With a much larger clone just one base away, this may be a read error. This chain uses TRBV5-1 with TRBJ1-2; no definite D call. The germline V gene encodes CDR1 SGHRS and CDR2 YFSETQ. The germline V and J ends were trimmed by 0 bases and 7 bases, with 10 bases remaining between them. The length of the CDR3 is 13 residues. The CDR3 here is CASSLVGRSGYTF. DNA of the CDR3: TGCGCCAGCAGCTTGGTGGGGAGGTCTGGCTACACCTTC. The full variable domain, with the rest looked up from reference TRBV5-1 and TRBJ1-2, is KAGVTQTPRYLIKTRGQQVTLSCSPISGHRSVSWYQQTPGQGLQFLFEYFSETQRNKGNFPGRFSGRQFSNSRSEMNVSTLELGDSALYLCASSLVGRSGYTFGSGTRLTVV.

The V call is TRBV5-1, the J call TRBJ1-2, with D hard to call. Germline CDR1 and CDR2: SGHRS and YFSETQ. V was cut by 1 base and J by 4 bases, with 14 bases left in between. The CDR3 consists of 15 residues. CDR3 protein: CASSLFVGTSYGYTF. CDR3 sequence (DNA): TGCGCCAGCAGCTTGTTCGTCGGAACCTCCTATGGCTACACCTTC.

This chain links TRBV7-2 with TRBJ1-1, with 7 bases that match TRBD1. Germline loops: CDR1 SGHTA, CDR2 FQGNSA. With 5 bases clipped from V and 8 bases from J, the junction kept 2 bases outside the gene matches. This CDR3 comprises 11 residues. The chain's CDR3 is CASSRDREAFF. The CDR3 nucleotides are TGTGCCAGCAGCCGGGACAGAGAAGCTTTCTTT.

This clonotype was picked up a small number of times. The chain has TRBV7-8 and TRBJ2-7; 7 nucleotides agree with TRBD1. V was clipped by 6 bases and J by 2 bases; unmatched bases: 7. From germline, CDR1 is SGHVS and CDR2 FQNEAQ. This CDR3 has 14 amino acids. The CDR3: CASRPTQGPYEQYF. As DNA, the CDR3 is TGTGCCAGCAGACCAACACAGGGGCCCTACGAGCAGTACTTC.

With respect to this clonotype: A read error may account for a junction end that differs from germline. This CDR3 is CVSSSPPGRNTEAFF. In nucleotides, the CDR3 is TGTGTCAGCAGTTCCCCTCCGGGGCGGAACACTGAAGCTTTCTTT. The genes are TRBV6-5 and TRBJ1-1; possibly TRBD1 for D (5 bases). CDR1 and CDR2 (germline): MNHEY, SVGAGI. CDR3 size: 15 residues.

The CDR3 coding sequence is TGTGCCAGCAGTAAAAACTGGTCCCCACCCTACGAGCAGTACTTC. Its translation is CASSKNWSPPYEQYF. The gene calls are TRBV6-6 and TRBJ2-7; D is uncertain. The germline CDR1 and CDR2 sequences are MNHNY and SVGAGI (reference sequence). This CDR3 has 15 residues. With 5 bases removed from V and 2 bases from J, the gap between germline ends came to 16 bases.

This chain joins TRBV12-3 or TRBV12-4 and TRBJ2-1, with D hard to call. The CDR3 length is 13 residues. Trimming shortened V by 1 base and J by 6 bases, and 7 bases separated the two germline ends. DNA of the CDR3: TGTGCCAGCAGTTTAGAGACTTCCAATGAGCAGTTCTTC. Its protein product is CASSLETSNEQFF.

This clonotype occurred a few times. The V call is TRBV6-6, the J call TRBJ1-1; D remains unclear. The ends were cut back, 4 bases at V and 10 bases at J, with 13 bases in the middle. The CDR3 consists of 12 residues. Germline CDR1 and CDR2: MNHNY and SVGAGI (reference sequence). CDR3 DNA: TGTGCCAGCAGTTTTTCCCCGATTACAGCTTTCTTT. It translates to CASSFSPITAFF.

A word on this clonotype: At one of its ends the junction is not consistent with the germline gene, which may arise from a read error. The chain carries TRBV4-3 and TRBJ2-7; TRBD1 agrees at 11 bases. This CDR3 is 15 amino acids long. CDR1 is LGHNA and CDR2 is YSLEER in the germline V gene. The CDR3 sequence: CASSHGTGGTYEQYF. The CDR3 DNA reads as TGTGCCAGCAGCCACGGGACAGGGGGGACCTACGAGCAGTACTTC.

This chain joins TRBV7-9 and TRBJ1-2, with D maybe TRBD1 (6 bases). Per the germline V gene, CDR1 is SEHNR and CDR2 is FQNEAQ (reference sequence). The CDR3 runs 14 residues. V lost 3 bases, J lost 7 bases, and 15 bases lay in between. The CDR3 spells CASSLWQGRSGYTF. CDR3 DNA sequence: TGTGCCAGCAGCTTGTGGCAGGGGAGGAGTGGCTACACCTTC.

A few counts support this clonotype. The V gene is TRBV20-1, the J gene TRBJ2-3, with TRBD1 matching over 10 bases. The CDR3 consists of 15 residues. V lost 5 bases and J lost 2; bases outside the gene matches: 7. CDR1 is DFQATT and CDR2 is SNEGSKA in the germline V gene (reference sequence). The CDR3 DNA reads as TGCAGTGCTCATCCGGGACAGGGGAACACAGATACGCAGTATTTT. Translation gives CSAHPGQGNTDTQYF.

In this sample, this clonotype turned up a few times. The chain joins TRBV7-9 to TRBJ2-3; D might be TRBD2 (5 bases). Germline CDR1 and CDR2: SEHNR and FQNEAQ (reference sequence). V was trimmed by 5 bases and J by 6 bases, leaving 15 bases between them. This CDR3 region has 14 residues. The CDR3 coding sequence is TGTGCCAGCAGCACTGACTACGGTATCGATACGCAGTATTTT. It encodes CASSTDYGIDTQYF.